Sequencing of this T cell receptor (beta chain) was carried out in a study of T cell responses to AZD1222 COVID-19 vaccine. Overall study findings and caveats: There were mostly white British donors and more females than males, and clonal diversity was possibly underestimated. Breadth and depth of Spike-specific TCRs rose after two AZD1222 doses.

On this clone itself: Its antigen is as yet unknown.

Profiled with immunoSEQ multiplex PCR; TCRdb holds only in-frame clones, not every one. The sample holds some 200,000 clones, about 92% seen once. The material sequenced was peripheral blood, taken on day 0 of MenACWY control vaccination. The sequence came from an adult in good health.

The CDR3 coding sequence is TGTGCCAGCAGTTTAACCAAAAACGAGCAGTACTTC. This translates into CASSLTKNEQYF. This chain connects TRBV28 to TRBJ2-7; no clear D. CDR3 length: 12 amino acids. V gave up 2 bases and J gave up 5 bases, with 7 bases separating them. The germline V gene encodes CDR1 MDHEN and CDR2 SYDVKM.